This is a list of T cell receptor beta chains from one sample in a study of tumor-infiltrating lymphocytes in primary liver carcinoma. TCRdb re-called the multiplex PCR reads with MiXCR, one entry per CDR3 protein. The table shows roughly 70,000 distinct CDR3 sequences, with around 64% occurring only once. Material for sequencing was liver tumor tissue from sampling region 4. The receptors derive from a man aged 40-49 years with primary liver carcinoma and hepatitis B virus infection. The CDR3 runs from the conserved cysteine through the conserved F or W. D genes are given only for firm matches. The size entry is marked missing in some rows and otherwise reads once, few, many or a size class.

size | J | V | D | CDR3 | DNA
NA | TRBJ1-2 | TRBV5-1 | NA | CDSSSDKNYGYTF | TGCGACAGCAGTTCTGACAAAAACTATGGCTACACCTTC
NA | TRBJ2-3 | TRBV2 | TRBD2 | CASRGSSGGNTDVQYF | TGTGCCAGCAGGGGATCTAGCGGGGGTAACACAGATGTGCAGTATTTT
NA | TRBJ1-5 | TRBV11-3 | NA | CTSSLDLGVAQAQHF | TGTACCAGCAGCTTAGATCTGGGGGTGGCTCAGGCCCAGCATTTT
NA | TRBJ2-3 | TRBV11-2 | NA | CASSDTGASTDTQYF | TGTGCCAGCAGCGATACGGGGGCCAGCACAGATACGCAGTATTTT
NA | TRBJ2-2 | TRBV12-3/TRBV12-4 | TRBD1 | CASSHYRGAGELFF | TGTGCCAGCAGCCACTACAGGGGGGCCGGGGAGCTGTTCTTC
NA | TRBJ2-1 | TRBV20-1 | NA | CSAALTRNEQFF | TGCAGTGCCGCCTTGACTAGGAATGAGCAGTTCTTC
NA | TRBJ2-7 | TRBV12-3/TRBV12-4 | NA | CTNSIGTWGPYEQYF | TGTACCAACAGTATCGGGACATGGGGCCCCTACGAGCAGTACTTC
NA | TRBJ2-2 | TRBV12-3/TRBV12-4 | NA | CACVRLVAGEPFF | TGTGCCTGCGTCCGACTAGTGGCCGGGGAGCCGTTTTTT
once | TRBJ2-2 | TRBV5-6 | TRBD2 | CASYVYGGSPGELFF | TGTGCCAGCTACGTATACGGGGGGAGTCCCGGGGAGCTGTTTTTT
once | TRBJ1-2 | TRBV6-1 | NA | CACTDPEDGYTF | TGTGCCTGCACCGACCCGGAGGATGGCTACACCTTC
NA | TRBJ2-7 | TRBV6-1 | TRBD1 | CANSEYNWIGTETYEQSF | TGTGCCAACAGTGAATATAATTGGATCGGGACAGAGACCTACGAGCAGTCCTTC
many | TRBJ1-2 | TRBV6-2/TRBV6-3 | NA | CATRIWEGGYTF | TGTGCGACCAGAATATGGGAAGGCGGCTACACCTTC
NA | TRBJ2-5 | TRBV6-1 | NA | CVSTFQETQYF | TGTGTCAGCACCTTTCAAGAGACCCAGTACTTC
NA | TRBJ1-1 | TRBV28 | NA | CACSLTGGMKKAFF | TGTGCCTGCAGTTTAACCGGAGGGATGAAAAAAGCTTTCTTT
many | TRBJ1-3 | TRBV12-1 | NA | CASNLPSGNTIYF | TGTGCCAGCAACCTCCCCTCTGGAAACACCATATATTTT
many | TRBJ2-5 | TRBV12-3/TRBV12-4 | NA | CASSLTTDQETQYF | TGTGCCAGCAGTTTAACTACAGACCAAGAGACCCAGTACTTC
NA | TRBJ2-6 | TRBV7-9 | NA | CASQGNSPGANVLAF | TGTGCCAGCCAGGGTAATTCGCCTGGGGCCAACGTCCTGGCTTTC
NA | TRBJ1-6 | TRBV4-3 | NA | CASSQTQTVDNSPLHF | TGCGCCAGCAGCCAAACACAAACCGTCGATAATTCACCCCTTCACTTT
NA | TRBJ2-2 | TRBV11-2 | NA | CAGSSYRGIFTGELFF | TGTGCCGGCAGTTCGTATCGCGGGATTTTTACCGGGGAGCTGTTTTTT
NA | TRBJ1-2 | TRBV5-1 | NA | CASSSSNAIGYTF | TGCGCAAGCAGCTCGTCCAACGCTATCGGCTACACCTTC
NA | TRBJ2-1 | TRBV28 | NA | CASSPLPISYNEQFF | TGTGCCAGCAGCCCCCTTCCCATCTCCTACAATGAGCAGTTCTTC
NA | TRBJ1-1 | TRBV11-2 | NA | CASSINARRTEALF | TGTGCCAGCAGCATAAACGCCCGGAGGACTGAAGCTTTATTT
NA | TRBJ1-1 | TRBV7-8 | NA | CVNLDRGYRDTEASF | TGTGTCAACCTGGACCGAGGGTATCGGGACACTGAAGCTTCCTTT
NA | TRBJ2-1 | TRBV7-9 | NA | CASSPERDEQFF | TGTGCCAGCAGCCCGGAGCGTGATGAGCAATTCTTC
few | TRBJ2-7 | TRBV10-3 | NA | CTIRQGLTGVEQYF | TGTACCATCAGACAGGGACTCACTGGGGTTGAGCAGTACTTC
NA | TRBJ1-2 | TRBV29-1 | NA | CIVAGHGYGYTF | TGCATCGTTGCGGGACACGGGTATGGCTACACCTTC
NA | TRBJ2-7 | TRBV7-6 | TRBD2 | CASSFLTGSGSHEQYF | TGTGCCAGCAGCTTCCTCACGGGTAGCGGGAGCCACGAGCAGTACTTC